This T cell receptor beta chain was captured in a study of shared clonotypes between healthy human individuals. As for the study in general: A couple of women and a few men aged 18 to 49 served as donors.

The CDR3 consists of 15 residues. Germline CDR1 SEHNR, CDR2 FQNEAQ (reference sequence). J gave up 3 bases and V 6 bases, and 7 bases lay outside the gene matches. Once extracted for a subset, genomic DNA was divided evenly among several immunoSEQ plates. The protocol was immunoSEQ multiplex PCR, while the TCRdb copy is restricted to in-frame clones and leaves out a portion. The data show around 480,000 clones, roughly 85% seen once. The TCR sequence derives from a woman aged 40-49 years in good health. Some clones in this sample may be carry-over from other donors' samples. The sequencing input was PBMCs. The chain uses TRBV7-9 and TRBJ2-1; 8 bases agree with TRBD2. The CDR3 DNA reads TGTGCCAGCAGTTTTACTCTAGCGGGCTACAATGAGCAGTTCTTC. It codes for CASSFTLAGYNEQFF.